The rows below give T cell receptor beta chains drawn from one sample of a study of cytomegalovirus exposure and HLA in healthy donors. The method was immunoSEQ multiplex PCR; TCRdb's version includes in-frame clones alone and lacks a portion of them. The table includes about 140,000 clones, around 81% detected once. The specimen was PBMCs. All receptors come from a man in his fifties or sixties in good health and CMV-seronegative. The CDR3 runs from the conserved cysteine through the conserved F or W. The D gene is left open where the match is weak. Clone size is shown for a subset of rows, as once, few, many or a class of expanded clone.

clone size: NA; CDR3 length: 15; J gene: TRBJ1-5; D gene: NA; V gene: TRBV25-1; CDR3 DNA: TGTGCCAGCAGTGAAGTAGGGGGGGTCGGTCAGCCCCAGCATTTT; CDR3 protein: CASSEVGGVGQPQHF
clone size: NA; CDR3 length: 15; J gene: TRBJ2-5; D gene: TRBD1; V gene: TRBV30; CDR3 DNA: TGTGCCTGGAGCCTCGGACAGGGCCGAGAAGAGACCCAGTACTTC; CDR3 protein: CAWSLGQGREETQYF
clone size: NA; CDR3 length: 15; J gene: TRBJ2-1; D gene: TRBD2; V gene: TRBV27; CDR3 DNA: TGTGCCAGCAGTTTAGTATCGGGACTAAACAATGAGCAGTTCTTC; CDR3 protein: CASSLVSGLNNEQFF
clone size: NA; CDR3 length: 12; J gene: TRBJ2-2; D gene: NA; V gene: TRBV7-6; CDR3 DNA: TGTGCCAGCAGCTTAGCCGGTGGGGAGCTGTTTTTT; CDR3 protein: CASSLAGGELFF
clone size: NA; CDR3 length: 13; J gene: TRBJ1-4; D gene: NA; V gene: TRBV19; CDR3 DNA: TGTGCCAGTTCTGGGACTTCCCTAATGAAAGTGTTTTTT; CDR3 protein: CASSGTSLMKVFF
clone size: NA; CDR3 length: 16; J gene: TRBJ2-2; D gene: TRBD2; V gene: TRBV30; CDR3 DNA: TGTGCCTGGAGTGTATATCTAGCGGGAAACACCGGGGAGCTGTTTTTT; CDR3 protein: CAWSVYLAGNTGELFF
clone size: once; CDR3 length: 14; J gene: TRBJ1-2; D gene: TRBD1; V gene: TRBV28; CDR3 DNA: TGTGCCAGCAGCCTAGACAGGGGTGACTATGGCTACACCTTC; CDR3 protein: CASSLDRGDYGYTF
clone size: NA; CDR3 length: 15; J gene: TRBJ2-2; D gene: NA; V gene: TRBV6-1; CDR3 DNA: TGTGCCAGCACTCCGAGGAACACCGACACCGGGGAGCTGTTTTTT; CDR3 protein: CASTPRNTDTGELFF
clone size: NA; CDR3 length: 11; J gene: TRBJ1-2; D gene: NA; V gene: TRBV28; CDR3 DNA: TGTACAACAGGACCTAACTATGGCTACACCTTC; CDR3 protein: CTTGPNYGYTF
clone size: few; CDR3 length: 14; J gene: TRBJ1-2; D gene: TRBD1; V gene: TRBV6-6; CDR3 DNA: TGTGCCAGCAGTCGAGCCCTTTCGACAGGGGGCTACACCTTC; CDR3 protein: CASSRALSTGGYTF
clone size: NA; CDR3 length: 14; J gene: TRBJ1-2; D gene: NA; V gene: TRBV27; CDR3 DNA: TGTGCCAGCAGTTTATCGAACGGGATCGATGGCTACACCTTC; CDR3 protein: CASSLSNGIDGYTF
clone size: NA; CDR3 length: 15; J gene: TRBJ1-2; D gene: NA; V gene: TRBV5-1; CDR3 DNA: TGCGCCAGCAGCTTGGGGACAGCACCATCTTATGGCTACACCTTC; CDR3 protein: CASSLGTAPSYGYTF
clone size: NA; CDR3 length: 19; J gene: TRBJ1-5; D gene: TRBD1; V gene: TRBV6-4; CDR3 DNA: TGTGCCAGCAGTTCCCCCCTCGTCTCGGGACAGGGGGTCCGAGGACCCCAGCATTTT; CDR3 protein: CASSSPLVSGQGVRGPQHF
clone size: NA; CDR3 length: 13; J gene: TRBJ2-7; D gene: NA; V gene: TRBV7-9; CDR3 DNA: TGTGCCAGCAGTTTTCGGGGGTTCGACGAGCAGTACTTC; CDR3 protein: CASSFRGFDEQYF
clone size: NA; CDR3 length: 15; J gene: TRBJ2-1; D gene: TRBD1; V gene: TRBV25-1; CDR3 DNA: TGTGCCAGCAGTGCACAGGACAGGGTCCACAATGAGCAGTTCTTC; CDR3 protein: CASSAQDRVHNEQFF
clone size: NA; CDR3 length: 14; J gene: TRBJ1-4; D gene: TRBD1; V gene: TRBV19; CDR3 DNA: TGTGCCAGTAGTATAGGGGGACAGGTATCTACACTGTTTTTT; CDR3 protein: CASSIGGQVSTLFF
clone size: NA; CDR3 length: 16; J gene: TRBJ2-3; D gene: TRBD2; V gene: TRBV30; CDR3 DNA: TGTGCCTGGAGTGCGGGACTAGCGGGGGGCACAGATACGCAGTATTTT; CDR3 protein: CAWSAGLAGGTDTQYF
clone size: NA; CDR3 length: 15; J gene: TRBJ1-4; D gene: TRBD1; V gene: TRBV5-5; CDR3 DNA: TGTGCCAGCAGCTTGGCCGGGACAGGGGATGAAAAACTGTTTTTT; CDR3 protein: CASSLAGTGDEKLFF
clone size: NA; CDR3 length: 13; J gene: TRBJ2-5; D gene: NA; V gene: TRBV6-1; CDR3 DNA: TGTGCCAGCACCGAGGGGGGGCGAGAGACCCAGTACTTC; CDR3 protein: CASTEGGRETQYF
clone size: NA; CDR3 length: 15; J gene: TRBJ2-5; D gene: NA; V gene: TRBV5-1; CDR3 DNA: TGCGCCAGCAGCTTGGGCGGGGCCCGGGAGGAGACCCAGTACTTC; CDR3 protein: CASSLGGAREETQYF
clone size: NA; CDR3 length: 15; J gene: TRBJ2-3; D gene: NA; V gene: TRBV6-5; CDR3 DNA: TGTGCCAGCAGTAGGGGCACGGAGAGTACAGATACGCAGTATTTT; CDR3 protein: CASSRGTESTDTQYF
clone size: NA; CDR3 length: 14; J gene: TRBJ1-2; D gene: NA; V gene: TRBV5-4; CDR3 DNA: TGTGCCAGCAGCTCAGGGGCGGCTAACTATGGCTACACCTTC; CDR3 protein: CASSSGAANYGYTF
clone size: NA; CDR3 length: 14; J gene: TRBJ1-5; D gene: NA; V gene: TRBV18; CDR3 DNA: TGTGCCAGCTCATCAGGGGTTAGCAATCAGCCCCAGCATTTT; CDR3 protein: CASSSGVSNQPQHF
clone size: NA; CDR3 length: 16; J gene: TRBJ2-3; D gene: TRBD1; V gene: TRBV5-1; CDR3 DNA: TGCGCCAGCAGCTTGGGGGGACAGGGGGCTACAGATACGCAGTATTTT; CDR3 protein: CASSLGGQGATDTQYF
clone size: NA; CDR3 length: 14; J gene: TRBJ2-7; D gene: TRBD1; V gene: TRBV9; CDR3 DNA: TGTGCCAGCAGCGTAGAGGCCAGGGGGTACGAGCAGTACTTC; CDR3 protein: CASSVEARGYEQYF
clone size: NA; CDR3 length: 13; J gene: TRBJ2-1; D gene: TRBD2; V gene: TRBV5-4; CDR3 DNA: TGTGCCAGCAGCCAGAGTAGCGGGGACGAGCAGTTCTTC; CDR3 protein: CASSQSSGDEQFF
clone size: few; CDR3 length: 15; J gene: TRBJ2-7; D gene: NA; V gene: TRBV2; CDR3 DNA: TGTGCCAGCAGTGAAATTGGGGGCGGCGGCTACGAGCAGTACTTC; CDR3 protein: CASSEIGGGGYEQYF
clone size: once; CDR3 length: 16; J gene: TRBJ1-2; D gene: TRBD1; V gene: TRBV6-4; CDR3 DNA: TGTGCCAGCAGTGACTCAATTACGACAGGGTCGGGAGGCTACACCTTC; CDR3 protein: CASSDSITTGSGGYTF
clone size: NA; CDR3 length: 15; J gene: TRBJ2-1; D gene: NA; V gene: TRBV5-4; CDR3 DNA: TGTGCCAGCAGCTCGAATGCCGGGACATTCCGGCGGCAGTTCTTC; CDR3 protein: CASSSNAGTFRRQFF
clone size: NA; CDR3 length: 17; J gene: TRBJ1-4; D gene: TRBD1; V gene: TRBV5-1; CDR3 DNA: TGCGCCAGCAGCTGGACAGGGACCCGAGGAGGCAATGAAAAACTGTTTTTT; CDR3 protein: CASSWTGTRGGNEKLFF
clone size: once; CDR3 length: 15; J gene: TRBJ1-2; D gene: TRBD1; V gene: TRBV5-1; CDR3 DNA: TGCGCCAGCAGCAAGACCGGGACAGGGGAGGAGGGCTACACCTTC; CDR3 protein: CASSKTGTGEEGYTF
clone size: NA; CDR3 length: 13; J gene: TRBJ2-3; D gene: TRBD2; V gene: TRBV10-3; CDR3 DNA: TGTGCCATCTTGGGGACTAGGTCATATACGCAGTATTTT; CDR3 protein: CAILGTRSYTQYF
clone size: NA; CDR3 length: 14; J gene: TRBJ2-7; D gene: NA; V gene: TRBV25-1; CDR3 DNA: TGTGCCAGCAGTGAAACCCGCGGGTCCAACGAGCAGTACTTC; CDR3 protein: CASSETRGSNEQYF
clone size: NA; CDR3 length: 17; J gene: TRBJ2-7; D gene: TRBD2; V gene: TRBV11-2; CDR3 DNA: TGTGCCAGCAGCTTAGAAGGTACTAGCGGGACCATCTACGAGCAGTACTTC; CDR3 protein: CASSLEGTSGTIYEQYF